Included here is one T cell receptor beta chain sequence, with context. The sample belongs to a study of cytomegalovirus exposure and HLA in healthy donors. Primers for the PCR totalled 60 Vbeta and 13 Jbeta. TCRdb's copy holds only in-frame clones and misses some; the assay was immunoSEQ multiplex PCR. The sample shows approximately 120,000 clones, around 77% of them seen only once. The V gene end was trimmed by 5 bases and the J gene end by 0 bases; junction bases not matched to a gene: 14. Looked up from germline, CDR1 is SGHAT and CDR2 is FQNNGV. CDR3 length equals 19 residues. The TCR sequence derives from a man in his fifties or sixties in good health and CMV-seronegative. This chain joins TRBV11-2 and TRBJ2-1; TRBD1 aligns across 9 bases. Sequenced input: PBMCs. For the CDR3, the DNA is TGTGCCAGCAGCCGTCGGGACAGGGATCGACCTAGCTCCTACAATGAGCAGTTCTTC. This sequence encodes CASSRRDRDRPSSYNEQFF.